This TCR beta chain appears in the sequencing data of a study of PD-L1 blockade in urothelial cancer. The wider study: Male sex and bladder-origin urothelial cancer characterized about 85% of the 29 patients.

Produced via immunoSEQ multiplex PCR; TCRdb's table is partial and in-frame only. Of 40,000 to 60,000 clones detected, 79% appear once; the ten largest clones hold about 10%. The time point: pretreatment peripheral blood. The CDR3 totals 12 residues. V lost 9 bases to trimming and J lost 2 bases, with 11 bases between them. From germline, CDR1 is MDHEN and CDR2 SYDVKM. V and J are TRBV28 and TRBJ2-7, with a tentative D call TRBD1 (6 bases). The sequence was obtained from a man aged 70-80 years with urothelial cancer. The source was PBMCs, collected around atezolizumab (anti-PD-L1) treatment. The chain's CDR3 is CASSQGTYEQYF. Here the CDR3 DNA reads TGTGCCAGTTCACAGGGAACCTACGAGCAGTACTTC.